Listed here are 27 T cell receptor beta chains from one sample, sequenced in a study of yellow fever vaccine responses in identical twins. Using its own MiXCR run on the RT-PCR reads, TCRdb lists one record per CDR3 protein. The sample records fewer than 35,000 distinct CDR3 sequences, more than 50% being singletons. Sequences were derived from T cells from blood (PBMCs), unsorted or a sorted subset (not recorded which), sampled before or after yellow fever vaccination (not recorded which). These receptor sequences come from a woman aged 18-29 years who received the yellow fever vaccine.

This clonotype was detected only a few times. The V and J genes are TRBV5-1 and TRBJ2-7, with 7 bases matching TRBD1. This CDR3 region has 16 residues. CDR1 and CDR2 from the germline V gene are SGHRS and YFSETQ. V trimming: 7 bases; J trimming: 6 bases; junction bases outside the gene matches: 19. This chain's CDR3 is CASPSGPTQGSLEQYV. The CDR3 DNA reads TGCGCCAGCCCTTCGGGACCCACACAGGGGTCCCTCGAGCAGTACGTC.

V and J are TRBV10-1 and TRBJ2-2, with a weak D call TRBD1 (5 bases). Deletions cut 6 bases from V and 1 base from J, with 9 bases between. Germline CDR1 and CDR2: WNHNN and SYGVQD (reference sequence). This CDR3 spans 14 amino acids. CDR3 amino acids: CASRQGENTGELFF. The DNA for the CDR3 is TGCGCCAGCAGGCAGGGCGAGAACACCGGGGAGCTGTTTTTT.

This clonotype occurred once. The chain employs TRBV5-1 and TRBJ1-4, with 7 bases fitting TRBD1. The CDR3 sequence is 14 residues long. The germline V gene encodes CDR1 SGHRS and CDR2 YFSETQ. The V segment lost 3 bases and the J segment 7 bases; nucleotides outside the gene matches: 6. Here the CDR3 reads CASSSDRAPEKLFF. The CDR3 DNA follows: TGCGCCAGCAGCTCCGACAGGGCCCCTGAAAAACTGTTTTTT.

The V and J genes are TRBV15 and TRBJ2-7; maybe TRBD1 (5 bases). Germline CDR1 reads LNHNV; CDR2 reads YYDKDF (reference sequence). This CDR3 spans 14 amino acids. Between the trimmed V and J ends, which lost 4 bases and 3 bases, there was a span of 13 bases. CDR3 sequence reads: CATSKETEVYEQYF. CDR3 coding DNA: TGTGCCACCAGCAAGGAGACAGAAGTCTACGAGCAGTACTTC.

The chain employs TRBV5-5 and TRBJ2-2, with TRBD1 as a possible D gene (6 bases). CDR3 length equals 13 residues. The germline V gene has CDR1 SGHKS and CDR2 YYEKEE (reference sequence). Trimming cost V 4 bases and J 8 bases, with 12 bases left between them. CDR3 nucleotides: TGTGCCAGCAGCCCCCTCGACAGGGGGGAGCTGTTTTTT. The encoded protein is CASSPLDRGELFF.

The chain recombines TRBV6-1 with TRBJ2-1; TRBD2 aligns across 7 bases. V dropped 8 bases and J dropped 1; count of bases not matched to a gene: 17. Per the germline V gene, CDR1 is MNHNS and CDR2 is SASEGT. The CDR3 runs to 18 residues. The CDR3 region is CASSRDYPFGDSYNEQFF. CDR3 sequence (DNA): TGTGCCAGCTCCCGGGACTACCCATTTGGGGATTCCTACAATGAGCAGTTCTTC.

The rearrangement uses TRBV29-1 and TRBJ1-1, with 9 bases identical to TRBD1. J was trimmed by 4 bases and V by 7 bases; bases with no gene match: 7. CDR3 length: 13 residues. Germline V gives CDR1 SQVTM, CDR2 ANQGSEA. The DNA for the CDR3 is TGCAGCGACAGGGGGCGGGAGGGCACTGAAGCTTTCTTT. This encodes CSDRGREGTEAFF.

This clonotype has only one observation. This chain connects TRBV6-1 to TRBJ1-5; TRBD1 is a possible D gene (5 bases). Germline CDR1 MNHNS, CDR2 SASEGT. V was cut by 2 bases and J by 5 bases, with 13 bases left in between. The CDR3 is 15 amino acids. The CDR3 here is CASSEYSGIYQPQHF. In DNA, the CDR3 is TGTGCCAGCAGTGAATACTCAGGGATCTATCAGCCCCAGCATTTT.

This sequence joins TRBV23-1 and TRBJ2-1; 8 nucleotides agree with TRBD2. TRBV23-1 qualifies as an ORF whose function is uncertain. The CDR3 consists of 18 residues. V dropped 3 bases and J dropped 3; count of bases not matched to a gene: 13. CDR3 loop: CASSQAAQRESLYNEQFF. The CDR3 bases are TGCGCCAGCAGTCAGGCGGCACAGCGGGAGAGTCTCTACAATGAGCAGTTCTTC.

The V call is TRBV5-1, the J call TRBJ1-6; D is undetermined. V lost 4 bases to trimming and J lost 9 bases, with 17 bases between them. Germline CDR1 SGHRS, CDR2 YFSETQ. The CDR3 is 15 amino acids. The CDR3 DNA reads TGCGCCAGCAGCCCGGAAACAGTCCTTGGTTCACCCCTCCACTTT. This gives the protein CASSPETVLGSPLHF.

This clonotype was found a few times. The chain couples TRBV19 to TRBJ1-5, with no clear D. The CDR3 loop spans 15 amino acids. In germline, CDR1 is LNHDA, CDR2 SQIVND (reference sequence). V lost 3 bases and J lost 4, with 13 bases in between. The CDR3 reads CASSINRADNQPQHF. The DNA of the CDR3 is TGTGCCAGTAGTATTAATCGGGCAGATAATCAGCCCCAGCATTTT. Drawing the rest from reference TRBV19 and TRBJ1-5, the complete variable domain is DGGITQSPKYLFRKEGQNVTLSCEQNLNHDAMYWYRQDPGQGLRLIYYSQIVNDFQKGDIAEGYSVSREKKESFPLTVTSAQKNPTAFYLCASSINRADNQPQHFGDGTRLSIL.

This clonotype turned up a few times. V is TRBV27 and J is TRBJ1-1; a possible D gene is TRBD1 (5 bases). There are 15 residues in the CDR3. From germline, CDR1 is MNHEY and CDR2 SMNVEV (reference sequence). Trimming shortened V by 2 bases and J by 3 bases, and 13 bases separated the two germline ends. The CDR3 DNA is TGTGCCAGCAGTTTAGGGGCCAGGGTCTACACTGAAGCTTTCTTT. It specifies CASSLGARVYTEAFF.

This chain uses TRBV11-2 with TRBJ2-7; no clear D gene. Deletions cut 1 base from V and 4 bases from J, with 2 bases between. CDR1 is SGHAT and CDR2 is FQNNGV in the germline V gene. This CDR3 spans 11 amino acids. CDR3 sequence (DNA): TGTGCCAGCAGCTTAGTATACGAGCAGTACTTC. Protein sequence: CASSLVYEQYF.

The V and J genes are TRBV29-1 and TRBJ1-2, with D hard to call. This CDR3 has 12 amino acids. Germline V gene data show CDR1 as SQVTM and CDR2 as ANQGSEA. V shed 4 bases and J shed 7 bases, with 13 bases lying between them. The CDR3 protein is CSVGSHLGGYTF. In nucleotides, the CDR3 is TGCAGCGTTGGCAGCCACCTTGGTGGCTACACCTTC.

The V gene is TRBV29-1, the J gene TRBJ1-2; perhaps TRBD1 as D (5 bases). V was trimmed by 0 bases and J by 8 bases, leaving 13 bases between them. This CDR3 spans 13 amino acids. From germline, CDR1 is SQVTM and CDR2 ANQGSEA. The DNA of the CDR3 is TGCAGCGTTGAAGATGAGGGGTCCTGGGGCTACACCTTC. This codes for CSVEDEGSWGYTF.

The rearrangement uses TRBV3-1 and TRBJ1-2; the D gene is possibly TRBD1 (6 bases). Trimming took off 2 bases at V and 7 bases at J, with 8 bases between the two ends. CDR3 size: 12 residues. CDR1 is LGHDT and CDR2 is YNNKEL in the germline V gene (reference sequence). This chain's CDR3 is CASSQQGFGYTF. The CDR3, as DNA: TGTGCCAGCAGCCAACAGGGGTTTGGCTACACCTTC.

J is TRBJ1-3 and V is TRBV4-3; no firm D call. Trimming left V 0 bases short and J 6 bases short, with 3 bases between. CDR1 and CDR2 from the germline V gene are LGHNA and YSLEER. This CDR3 spans 12 amino acids. The CDR3 is CASSQEINTIYF. In nucleotides, the CDR3 is TGCGCCAGCAGCCAAGAGATAAACACCATATATTTT.

This clonotype was recorded a few times. The chain has TRBV20-1 and TRBJ2-1, with 16 bases identical to TRBD2. This CDR3 is 17 amino acids long. Germline assignment: CDR1 DFQATT and CDR2 SNEGSKA (reference sequence). V trimming: 3 bases; J trimming: 8 bases; junction bases outside the gene matches: 10. Here the CDR3 reads CSASTATGTSGRDEQFF. CDR3 bases: TGCAGTGCTAGCACCGCTACCGGGACTAGCGGGAGGGATGAGCAGTTCTTC.

The chain carries TRBV20-1 and TRBJ1-5; 7 bases are shared with TRBD1. Losses at the gene ends were 5 bases for V and 0 bases for J; bases not matched to a gene: 7. CDR1 is DFQATT and CDR2 is SNEGSKA in the germline V gene (reference sequence). The CDR3 is made up of 15 amino acids. CDR3 coding DNA: TGCAGTGCTCGCGGACAGGAAAGTAGCAATCAGCCCCAGCATTTT. Protein sequence: CSARGQESSNQPQHF.

This clonotype occurred a few times. V gene TRBV18 combines with J gene TRBJ1-1; no definite D call. CDR3 length equals 13 residues. Trimming removed 1 base from V and 2 bases from J, with 5 bases in between. Germline-derived CDR1 and CDR2 are KGHSH and LQKENI. CDR3 sequence: CASSPLANTEAFF. The DNA for the CDR3 is TGTGCCAGCTCACCACTTGCCAACACTGAAGCTTTCTTT.

The rearrangement joins TRBV4-2 to TRBJ2-7; D perhaps matches TRBD2 (6 bases). Trimming shortened V by 6 bases and J by 4 bases, and 22 bases separated the two germline ends. This CDR3 is built from 16 residues. CDR1 is LGHNA, CDR2 YNFKEQ, per germline. For the CDR3, the DNA is TGTGCCAGCAGTCCTCCGCCTCGGCGGGGAAGGTACGAGCAGTACGTC. Encoded protein: CASSPPPRRGRYEQYV.

The genes are TRBV5-1 and TRBJ2-6, with D possibly matching TRBD1 (6 bases). Germline values: CDR1 SGHRS, CDR2 YFSETQ. This CDR3 region has 18 residues. Trimming pared 5 bases from V and 1 base from J, leaving 19 bases between. In nucleotides, the CDR3 is TGCGCCAGCAGTCTTTGGGTAGGGGGAAAATCTGGGGCCAACGTCCTGACTTTC. It specifies CASSLWVGGKSGANVLTF.

With respect to this clonotype: One end of the junction does not line up with germline, which may come from a read error. J is TRBJ1-1 and V is TRBV11-3; D gene ambiguous. The CDR3 extends over 13 amino acids. Germline assignment: CDR1 SGHNT and CDR2 YENEEA. CDR3 sequence (DNA): TGTGCCAGCAGCTCCTTCGGGATAACTGAAGCTTTCTTC. This gives the protein CASSSFGITEAFF.

The chain combines TRBV11-1 with TRBJ1-1; D may be TRBD1 (6 bases). Trimming pared 0 bases from V and 0 bases from J, leaving 14 bases between. Germline V gene data show CDR1 as SGHAT and CDR2 as FQDESV (reference sequence). This CDR3 has 17 residues. CDR3 protein: CASSLALRTDLNTEAFF. DNA for the CDR3: TGTGCCAGCAGCTTAGCGCTGAGGACAGACTTGAACACTGAAGCTTTCTTT.

This clonotype came up a few times. V usage is TRBV27 and J usage is TRBJ1-5; D remains unclear. Deletions cut 5 bases from V and 2 bases from J, with 4 bases between. CDR3 length: 12 residues. Germline CDR1 MNHEY, CDR2 SMNVEV (reference sequence). In DNA form, the CDR3 reads TGTGCCAGCAGTCGGGGCAATCAGCCCCAGCATTTT. Residues: CASSRGNQPQHF.

This clonotype was detected only a few times. The CDR3 DNA reads as TGTGCCAGTAGTACTATGAGCGGGGTGACAGATACGCAGTATTTT. Amino acids: CASSTMSGVTDTQYF. V is TRBV19 and J is TRBJ2-3; TRBD2 matches at 7 bases. Trimming cost V 4 bases and J 3 bases; bases outside gene matches: 7. CDR1 is LNHDA, CDR2 SQIVND, per germline (reference sequence). CDR3 length: 15 amino acids. The whole variable domain, filled in from reference TRBV19 and TRBJ2-3, reads DGGITQSPKYLFRKEGQNVTLSCEQNLNHDAMYWYRQDPGQGLRLIYYSQIVNDFQKGDIAEGYSVSREKKESFPLTVTSAQKNPTAFYLCASSTMSGVTDTQYFGPGTRLTVL.

J is TRBJ2-5 and V is TRBV20-1; D remains ambiguous. The CDR3 is made up of 12 amino acids. Looked up from germline, CDR1 is DFQATT and CDR2 is SNEGSKA (reference sequence). Trimming took off 3 bases at V and 1 base at J, with 6 bases between the two ends. In DNA form, the CDR3 reads TGCAGTGCTAGTTCATTCCAAGAGACCCAGTACTTC. The encoded protein is CSASSFQETQYF.